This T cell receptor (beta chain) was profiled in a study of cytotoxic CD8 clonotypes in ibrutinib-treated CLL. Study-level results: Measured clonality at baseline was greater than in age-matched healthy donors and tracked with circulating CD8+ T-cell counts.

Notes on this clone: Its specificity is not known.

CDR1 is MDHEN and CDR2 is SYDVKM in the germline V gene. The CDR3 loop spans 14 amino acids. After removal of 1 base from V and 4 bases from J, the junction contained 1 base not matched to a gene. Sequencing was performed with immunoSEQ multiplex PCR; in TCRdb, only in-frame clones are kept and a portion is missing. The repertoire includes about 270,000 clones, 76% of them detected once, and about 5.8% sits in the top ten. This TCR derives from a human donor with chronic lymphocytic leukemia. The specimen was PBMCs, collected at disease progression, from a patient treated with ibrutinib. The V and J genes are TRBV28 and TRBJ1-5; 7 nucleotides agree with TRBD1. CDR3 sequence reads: CASSLSGGNQPQHF. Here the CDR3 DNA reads TGTGCCAGCAGTTTATCAGGGGGGAATCAGCCCCAGCATTTT.